The 19 T cell receptor beta chains presented below share a single source sample, sequenced in a study of blood T cell repertoires in COVID-19. Libraries were prepared by immunoSEQ multiplex PCR; TCRdb keeps only in-frame clonotypes and omits some of them. The sample includes 25,000 to 35,000 clones, less than 85% of them seen just once. Specimen: peripheral blood. These receptors all come from a woman older than 75 with acute or convalescent COVID-19.

This clone was seen only once. This chain connects TRBV11-2 to TRBJ2-7, with 7 bases aligning to TRBD2. J was trimmed by 3 bases and V by 6 bases; bases with no gene match: 14. Looked up from germline, CDR1 is SGHAT and CDR2 is FQNNGV. The CDR3 has 16 amino acids. Written as DNA, the CDR3 is TGTGCCAGCAGTGCCCTGCGGGGGACCCGGCTCTACGAGCAGTACTTC. It encodes CASSALRGTRLYEQYF.

For the CDR3, the DNA is TGCGCCAGCAGCCAAGAAAATCAAGCGGGAGGGATCACAGATACGCAGTATTTT. It codes for CASSQENQAGGITDTQYF. This chain joins TRBV4-3 and TRBJ2-3; 10 bases agree with TRBD2. The CDR3 is 18 residues long. After removal of 0 bases from V and 2 bases from J, the junction contained 8 bases not matched to a gene. CDR1 is LGHNA, CDR2 YSLEER, per germline.

The V gene is TRBV6-4, the J gene TRBJ2-1; 8 positions agree with TRBD2. This CDR3 is 16 amino acids long. V lost 2 bases, J lost 10 bases, and 13 bases stayed unmatched. The germline gives CDR1 MRHNA, CDR2 SNTAGT. The chain's CDR3 is CASSDSARGTRSEQFF. The CDR3 bases are TGTGCCAGCAGTGACAGCGCCCGGGGGACTAGGAGCGAGCAGTTCTTC.

This chain joins TRBV2 and TRBJ2-3; D is perhaps TRBD2 (6 bases). Trimming cost V 6 bases and J 0 bases, with 13 bases left between them. This CDR3 comprises 15 residues. The germline V gene has CDR1 SNHLY and CDR2 FYNNEI. The CDR3 DNA sequence: TGTGCCAGCAGGGGGGTGGGGACTAGCACAGATACGCAGTATTTT. Its protein is CASRGVGTSTDTQYF. The complete variable domain, with remaining parts taken from reference TRBV2 and TRBJ2-3, reads EPEVTQTPSHQVTQMGQEVILRCVPISNHLYFYWYRQILGQKVEFLVSFYNNEISEKSEIFDDQFSVERPDGSNFTLKIRSTKLEDSAMYFCASRGVGTSTDTQYFGPGTRLTVL.

This clone was found once. The rearrangement uses TRBV5-1 and TRBJ2-7; D gene ambiguous. The V gene lost 8 bases and the J gene lost 0 bases, with 15 bases spanning the gap. There are 14 residues in the CDR3. In germline, CDR1 is SGHRS, CDR2 YFSETQ. The CDR3, as DNA: TGCGCCAGTCCTCAGTGGTTTTTCTCCTACGAGCAGTACTTC. Encoded protein: CASPQWFFSYEQYF. The full variable domain, completed using reference TRBV5-1 and TRBJ2-7, is KAGVTQTPRYLIKTRGQQVTLSCSPISGHRSVSWYQQTPGQGLQFLFEYFSETQRNKGNFPGRFSGRQFSNSRSEMNVSTLELGDSALYLCASPQWFFSYEQYFGPGTRLTVT.

The chain recombines TRBV20-1 with TRBJ1-5; D is uncertain. Between the trimmed V and J ends, which lost 3 bases and 4 bases, there was a span of 13 bases. The CDR3 loop spans 14 amino acids. Germline assignment: CDR1 DFQATT and CDR2 SNEGSKA (reference sequence). The CDR3 sequence: CSASSAAGNQPQHF. CDR3 coding DNA: TGCAGTGCTAGTTCGGCAGCGGGAAATCAGCCCCAGCATTTT.

The chain employs TRBV5-1 and TRBJ2-7; TRBD1 aligns across 8 bases. The V segment lost 4 bases and the J segment 6 bases; nucleotides outside the gene matches: 15. The CDR3 loop spans 16 amino acids. The V gene's germline CDR1 is SGHRS and CDR2 YFSETQ. The CDR3 sequence is CASSPGTGIYSLEQYF. The CDR3 nucleotides read TGCGCCAGCAGCCCCGGGACAGGCATTTACTCGCTCGAGCAGTACTTC.

This clone was detected a few times. The rearrangement joins TRBV28 to TRBJ1-1; the D is unclear. V was cut by 4 bases and J by 1 base, with 16 bases left in between. The CDR3 runs to 16 residues. Germline lookup yields CDR1 MDHEN and CDR2 SYDVKM. The CDR3 loop reads CASSSLLANRNTEAFF. The CDR3 bases are TGTGCCAGCAGTTCTTTATTAGCCAACCGGAACACTGAAGCTTTCTTT. The full variable domain, with the rest looked up from reference TRBV28 and TRBJ1-1, is DVKVTQSSRYLVKRTGEKVFLECVQDMDHENMFWYRQDPGLGLRLIYFSYDVKMKEKGDIPEGYSVSREKKERFSLILESASTNQTSMYLCASSSLLANRNTEAFFGQGTRLTVV.

The chain joins TRBV30 to TRBJ1-6; no definite D call. Looked up from germline, CDR1 is GTSNPN and CDR2 is SVGIG (reference sequence). Trimming took 0 bases from V and 9 from J, leaving 15 bases between them. CDR3 length equals 15 residues. Here the CDR3 reads CAWSVPRGASSPLHF. The CDR3 nucleotides are TGTGCCTGGAGTGTACCGCGGGGAGCTAGTTCACCCCTCCACTTT. Looking up the rest from reference TRBV30 and TRBJ1-6 gives the full variable domain: SQTIHQWPATLVQPVGSPLSLECTVEGTSNPNLYWYRQAAGRGLQLLFYSVGIGQISSEVPQNLSASRPQDRQFILSSKKLLLSDSGFYLCAWSVPRGASSPLHFGNGTRLTVT.

This chain joins TRBV19 and TRBJ1-5, with D uncertain. The germline V gene encodes CDR1 LNHDA and CDR2 SQIVND (reference sequence). The CDR3 runs 14 residues. V lost 4 bases to trimming and J lost 8 bases, with 15 bases between them. CDR3 protein: CASSKRARSEPQHF. In DNA, the CDR3 is TGTGCCAGTAGTAAAAGGGCCCGTAGCGAGCCCCAGCATTTT.

The V gene is TRBV19, the J gene TRBJ2-7; TRBD2 is a possible D gene (6 bases). Trimming left V 6 bases short and J 3 bases short, with 18 bases between. The germline V gene has CDR1 LNHDA and CDR2 SQIVND (reference sequence). The CDR3 has 15 residues. The CDR3 sequence: CASSPVSSGNYEQYF. In nucleotides, the CDR3 is TGTGCCAGTAGCCCGGTGAGTAGCGGAAACTACGAGCAGTACTTC.

About this clone: At one of its ends the junction is not consistent with the germline gene, which may arise from a read error. The gene calls are TRBV9 and TRBJ2-7; D is perhaps TRBD2 (6 bases). The CDR3 has 14 amino acids. The germline CDR1 and CDR2 sequences are SGDLS and YYNGEE. CDR3 protein: CASSVEGTAAPLCF. DNA for the CDR3: TGTGCCAGCAGCGTAGAGGGGACTGCCGCCCCGTTGTGCTTC.

This chain joins TRBV18 and TRBJ2-7; tentatively, D is TRBD1 (6 bases). V lost 5 bases to trimming and J lost 1 base, with 12 bases between them. CDR3 length: 14 residues. Germline CDR1 KGHSH, CDR2 LQKENI. The CDR3 loop reads CASSAPGTSYEQYF. In DNA, the CDR3 is TGTGCCAGCTCAGCCCCCGGGACATCCTACGAGCAGTACTTC.

The CDR3 region has the DNA TGTGCCAGCAGCGTGGCGGGCAGGGGATGGAGCACAGATACGCAGTATTTT. The encoded protein is CASSVAGRGWSTDTQYF. The chain carries TRBV9 and TRBJ2-3; D may be TRBD1 (6 bases). The ends were cut back, 2 bases at V and 0 bases at J, with 16 bases in the middle. The CDR3 length is 17 residues. Looked up from germline, CDR1 is SGDLS and CDR2 is YYNGEE.

V and J are TRBV7-3 and TRBJ2-3, with D possibly matching TRBD2 (7 bases). This CDR3 comprises 16 residues. CDR1 is SGHTA, CDR2 FQGTGA, per germline. Trimming removed 6 bases from V and 0 bases from J, with 16 bases in between. The DNA of the CDR3 is TGTGCCAGCAGTCGCGGGGGCCTTCATAGCACAGATACGCAGTATTTT. Protein product: CASSRGGLHSTDTQYF.

The gene calls are TRBV19 and TRBJ2-2; 9 bases are shared with TRBD2. This CDR3 has 18 residues. CDR1 and CDR2 (germline): LNHDA, SQIVND (reference sequence). Losses at the gene ends were 2 bases for V and 1 base for J; bases not matched to a gene: 8. This CDR3 reads CASSIRGGRALNTGELFF. In DNA, the CDR3 is TGTGCCAGTAGTATACGCGGCGGGAGGGCCTTGAACACCGGGGAGCTGTTTTTT.

A remark on this clone: Other DNA sequences in this sample translate to the same CDR3. CDR3 coding DNA: TGTGCCAGTAGTATGAGGACAGAGAATCATCAGCCCCAGCATTTT. It yields the protein CASSMRTENHQPQHF. The genes are TRBV19 and TRBJ1-5; weak D call: TRBD1 (6 bases). Germline V gene data show CDR1 as LNHDA and CDR2 as SQIVND (reference sequence). V was clipped by 3 bases and J by 5 bases, with 14 bases between them. There are 15 residues in the CDR3. Based on the CDR3 plus reference TRBV19 and TRBJ1-5, the full variable domain is DGGITQSPKYLFRKEGQNVTLSCEQNLNHDAMYWYRQDPGQGLRLIYYSQIVNDFQKGDIAEGYSVSREKKESFPLTVTSAQKNPTAFYLCASSMRTENHQPQHFGDGTRLSIL.

V usage is TRBV27 and J usage is TRBJ1-6; maybe TRBD1 (6 bases). Per germline, CDR1 MNHEY and CDR2 SMNVEV (reference sequence). This CDR3 spans 18 amino acids. V lost 4 bases and J lost 0, with 16 bases in between. CDR3 in DNA: TGTGCCAGCAGTTCTCGGACAGTACTGAGCTCCTATAATTCACCCCTCCACTTT. As protein: CASSSRTVLSSYNSPLHF.

The CDR3 reads CASSPRDRNTDTQYF. CDR3 DNA: TGTGCCAGCAGCCCTCGGGACAGGAACACAGATACGCAGTATTTT. This chain connects TRBV7-6 to TRBJ2-3, with TRBD1 matching 8 bases. The CDR3 has 15 amino acids. Per germline, CDR1 SGHVS and CDR2 FNYEAQ. V lost 5 bases, J lost 2 bases, and 6 bases stayed unmatched.